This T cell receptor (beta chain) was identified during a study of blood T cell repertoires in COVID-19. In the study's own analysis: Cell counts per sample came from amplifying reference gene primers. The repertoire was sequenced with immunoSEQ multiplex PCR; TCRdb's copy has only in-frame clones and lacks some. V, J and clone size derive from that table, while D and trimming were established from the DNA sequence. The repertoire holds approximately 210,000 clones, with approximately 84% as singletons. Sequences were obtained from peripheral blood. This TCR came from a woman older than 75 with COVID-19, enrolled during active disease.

CDR3 sequence: CASSPTGVNEQYF. For the CDR3, the DNA is TGTGCCAGTAGCCCGACAGGGGTCAACGAGCAGTACTTC. This sequence joins TRBV19 and TRBJ2-7, with 8 bases fitting TRBD1. CDR1 LNHDA and CDR2 SQIVND come from the germline V gene (reference sequence). CDR3 length: 13 residues. V shed 6 bases, J shed 5 bases, and the junction held 6 bases outside the gene matches.